The T cell receptor (beta chain) described here comes from a study of cytomegalovirus exposure and HLA in healthy donors. There are a few counts of this clone. Its antigen is still unknown. Primers included in the PCR were 60 Vbeta and 13 Jbeta primers. The assay was immunoSEQ multiplex PCR, and TCRdb's table has in-frame clones only and misses some. The sample lists about 120,000 clones; around a tenth were seen once. Trimming took off 2 bases at V and 8 bases at J, with 11 bases between the two ends. CDR3 size: 14 residues. Germline assignment: CDR1 SGDLS and CDR2 YYNGEE. General study points: Association of a missense DCLRE1C variant with TCR beta V- and J-gene trimming was reported in a later analysis.

Sequenced sample: PBMCs. The chain combines TRBV9 with TRBJ1-6; D may be TRBD1 (5 bases). The TCR originated in a man aged 30-40 years in good health and CMV-seronegative. CDR3 nucleotide sequence: TGTGCCAGCAGCGTCGACAGTATCGATTCACCCCTCCACTTT. This encodes CASSVDSIDSPLHF.